This T cell receptor (beta chain) was sequenced for a study of CD8 T cells in ankylosing spondylitis. Study observations and caveats: Among TCR beta sequences, a motif of eight or nine highly homologous variants appeared characteristic of ankylosing spondylitis blood.

This clonotype was picked up a small number of times. Its cognate antigen is unknown. The CDR3 sequence is 12 residues long. Trimming removed 6 bases from V and 7 bases from J, with 13 bases in between. Germline CDR1 and CDR2: SGHRS and YFSETQ. TCRdb fed the 5' RACE reads into MiXCR, producing one record per CDR3 protein. Among roughly 90,000 distinct CDR3 sequences listed, 9% were seen once. The chain is built from TRBV5-1 and TRBJ1-1, with D maybe TRBD1 (5 bases). The sequenced material came from blood, either unsorted or a sorted T cell fraction (not recorded which). The sequence was collected from a male donor with ankylosing spondylitis. The CDR3: CASNPGGGEAFF. In nucleotides, the CDR3 is TGCGCCAGCAACCCGGGGGGGGGTGAAGCTTTCTTT.